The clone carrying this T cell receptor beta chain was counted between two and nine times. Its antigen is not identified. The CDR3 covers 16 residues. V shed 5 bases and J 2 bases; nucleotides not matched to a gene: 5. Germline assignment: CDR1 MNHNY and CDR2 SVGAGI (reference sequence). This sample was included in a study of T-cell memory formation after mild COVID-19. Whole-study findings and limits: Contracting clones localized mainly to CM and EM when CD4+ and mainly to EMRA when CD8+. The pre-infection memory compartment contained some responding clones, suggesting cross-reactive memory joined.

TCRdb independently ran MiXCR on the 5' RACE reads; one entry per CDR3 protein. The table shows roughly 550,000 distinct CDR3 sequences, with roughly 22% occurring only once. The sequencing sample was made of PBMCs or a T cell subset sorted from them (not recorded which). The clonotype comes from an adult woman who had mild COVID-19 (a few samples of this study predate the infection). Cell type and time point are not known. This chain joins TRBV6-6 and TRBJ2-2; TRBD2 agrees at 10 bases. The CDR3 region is CASSPSGGPNTGELFF. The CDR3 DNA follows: TGTGCCAGCAGTCCTAGCGGGGGCCCTAACACCGGGGAGCTGTTTTTT.